Following are 27 T cell receptor beta chains from one sample sequenced in a study of T cell responses to AZD1222 COVID-19 vaccine. Clones were read by immunoSEQ multiplex PCR, and TCRdb kept only the in-frame ones, dropping some. This sample has some 70,000 clones, with about four fifths found just once. Sequenced material: peripheral blood, taken on day 0 of AZD1222 vaccination. These receptors came from an adult in good health.

The chain couples TRBV11-2 to TRBJ1-1, with D possibly being TRBD1 (6 bases). Germline V gene data show CDR1 as SGHAT and CDR2 as FQNNGV. V gave up 5 bases and J gave up 10 bases, with 23 bases separating them. The CDR3 has 15 amino acids. CDR3 coding DNA: TGTGCCAGCAGCCCCTCAGGGGCAGTCCCCTCCGGAGCTTTCTTT. Translation: CASSPSGAVPSGAFF.

V and J are TRBV4-1 and TRBJ2-7; D is unclear. Germline CDR1 MGHRA, CDR2 YSYEKL. Trimming left V 0 bases short and J 4 bases short, with 4 bases between. There are 12 residues in the CDR3. The CDR3 sequence is CASSQDKYEQYF. For the CDR3, the DNA is TGCGCCAGCAGCCAAGATAAGTACGAGCAGTACTTC.

The chain carries TRBV2 and TRBJ1-6; 9 nucleotides line up with TRBD1. The CDR3 runs 12 residues. Germline V lookup: CDR1 SNHLY, CDR2 FYNNEI. With V trimmed by 6 bases and J by 9 bases, 0 bases remained unmatched. This chain's CDR3 is CASRDRGSPLHF. CDR3 coding DNA: TGTGCCAGCAGGGACAGGGGTTCACCCCTCCACTTT.

This chain joins TRBV5-1 and TRBJ2-5; perhaps TRBD2 as D (5 bases). CDR3 length: 14 residues. Germline V gives CDR1 SGHRS, CDR2 YFSETQ. Between the trimmed V and J ends, which lost 0 bases and 4 bases, there was a span of 10 bases. This CDR3 is CASSLASRLETQYF. CDR3 nucleotides: TGCGCCAGCAGCTTGGCTAGCAGACTAGAGACCCAGTACTTC.

V is TRBV5-1 and J is TRBJ1-6; D unresolved. Trimming shortened V by 0 bases and J by 1 base, and 14 bases separated the two germline ends. Germline lookup yields CDR1 SGHRS and CDR2 YFSETQ. The CDR3 consists of 18 residues. The CDR3 DNA sequence: TGCGCCAGCAGCTTGGATGGCGCCCTCAGGTCCTATAATTCACCCCTCCACTTT. This codes for CASSLDGALRSYNSPLHF.

V and J are TRBV9 and TRBJ2-3, with D perhaps TRBD1 or TRBD2 (5 bases each). Germline V gene data show CDR1 as SGDLS and CDR2 as YYNGEE. The CDR3 spans 15 residues. V was cut by 4 bases and J by 4 bases, with 16 bases left in between. Here the CDR3 DNA reads TGTGCCAGCAGCACGCCCGGGACCAAAGCAGATACGCAGTATTTT. Translation: CASSTPGTKADTQYF.

The chain joins TRBV11-2 to TRBJ1-2; TRBD1 agrees at 9 bases. Germline V gives CDR1 SGHAT, CDR2 FQNNGV. The CDR3 is made up of 14 amino acids. V lost 1 base, J lost 8 bases, and 5 bases stayed unmatched. Written as DNA, the CDR3 is TGTGCCAGCAGCTTAGGGGGACAGGGCGTGGGCTACACCTTC. It codes for CASSLGGQGVGYTF.

The chain recombines TRBV10-3 with TRBJ2-5; weak D call: TRBD2 (5 bases). The ends were cut back, 0 bases at V and 1 base at J, with 9 bases in the middle. Looked up from germline, CDR1 is ENHRY and CDR2 is SYGVKD. This CDR3 comprises 15 residues. This CDR3 reads CAISESLDFQETQYF. CDR3 DNA: TGTGCCATCAGTGAGTCGTTGGACTTCCAAGAGACCCAGTACTTC.

The chain employs TRBV12-5 and TRBJ2-1; a possible D gene is TRBD1 (5 bases). This CDR3 spans 13 amino acids. V lost 6 bases, J lost 4 bases, and 10 bases lay in between. CDR1 LGHNT and CDR2 FRNRAP come from the germline V gene. CDR3 nucleotides: TGTGCTAGTGGATCGGACACGTACAATGAGCAGTTCTTC. It codes for CASGSDTYNEQFF.

V and J are TRBV11-2 and TRBJ2-7; D is perhaps TRBD2 (7 bases). The germline V and J ends were trimmed by 6 bases and 5 bases, with 17 bases remaining between them. The germline CDR1 and CDR2 sequences are SGHAT and FQNNGV. The CDR3 totals 14 residues. CDR3 sequence reads: CASRSEGGGHEQYF. CDR3 DNA: TGTGCCAGCAGGTCCGAAGGGGGGGGACACGAGCAGTACTTC.

For the CDR3, the DNA is TGTGCCAGCTCACCAGACTTAGCGGGGGGACTCACAGATACGCAGTATTTT. As protein: CASSPDLAGGLTDTQYF. The gene calls are TRBV18 and TRBJ2-3, with TRBD2 identical over 10 bases. With V trimmed by 2 bases and J by 2 bases, 7 bases remained unmatched. There are 17 residues in the CDR3. The germline V gene encodes CDR1 KGHSH and CDR2 LQKENI.

The chain combines TRBV28 with TRBJ1-3; D is undetermined. This CDR3 is built from 15 residues. Germline lookup yields CDR1 MDHEN and CDR2 SYDVKM. V shed 1 base and J shed 0 bases, with 7 bases lying between them. CDR3 in DNA: TGTGCCAGCAGTTTATTGGCTGTCTCTGGAAACACCATATATTTT. This sequence encodes CASSLLAVSGNTIYF.

This clone was found a few times. The J gene is TRBJ2-1, the V gene TRBV5-1; no clear D. CDR3 length: 14 residues. The germline gives CDR1 SGHRS, CDR2 YFSETQ. V lost 6 bases, J lost 5 bases, and 15 bases lay in between. In DNA form, the CDR3 reads TGCGCCAGCAAATGGCTTCCGGCGAACAATGAGCAGTTCTTC. Translated, it gives CASKWLPANNEQFF.

The chain is built from TRBV5-8 and TRBJ1-1; the match to TRBD1 covers 9 bases. In germline, CDR1 is SGHTS, CDR2 YDEGEE. The CDR3 is 15 residues long. After removal of 4 bases from V and 0 bases from J, the junction contained 4 bases not matched to a gene. The CDR3 bases are TGTGCCAGCAGCATAGGGGACAGGGTGAACACTGAAGCTTTCTTT. Its protein product is CASSIGDRVNTEAFF.

This chain joins TRBV12-3 or TRBV12-4 and TRBJ1-1; D remains ambiguous. The CDR3 covers 13 residues. V was clipped by 1 base and J by 1 base, with 4 bases between them. This CDR3 reads CASSLEQNTEAFF. The CDR3 nucleotides read TGTGCCAGCAGTTTAGAACAGAACACTGAAGCTTTCTTT.

V usage is TRBV23-1 and J usage is TRBJ1-6; D not resolved. TRBV23-1 is designated an ORF whose function remains uncertain. This CDR3 region has 16 residues. Trimming stripped 4 bases from V and 0 bases from J, with 10 bases between. The CDR3 here is CASSPIRSSYNSPLHF. CDR3 bases: TGCGCCAGCAGTCCGATACGGAGCTCCTATAATTCACCCCTCCACTTT.

V usage is TRBV5-4 and J usage is TRBJ1-2; D is unclear. The V end was cut by 3 bases, the J end by 5 bases, with 8 bases between. The CDR3 length is 12 residues. Germline CDR1 and CDR2: SGHNT and YYREEE (reference sequence). For the CDR3, the DNA is TGTGCCAGCAGCTCGGACGGATATGGCTACACCTTC. Translation: CASSSDGYGYTF.

This clone is medium-sized. V usage is TRBV12-5 and J usage is TRBJ1-5, with TRBD1 matching 8 bases. This CDR3 spans 17 amino acids. Per the germline V gene, CDR1 is LGHNT and CDR2 is FRNRAP. The V and J ends lost 1 base and 2 bases, in that order; junction bases with no gene match: 7. This CDR3 reads CASGLGQGAGGNQPQHF. The CDR3 DNA reads as TGTGCTAGTGGTTTGGGCCAGGGGGCAGGAGGCAATCAGCCCCAGCATTTT.

The chain links TRBV4-2 to TRBJ1-2, with D hard to call. The ends were cut back, 1 base at V and 8 bases at J, with 14 bases in the middle. In germline, CDR1 is LGHNA, CDR2 YNFKEQ. CDR3 size: 14 residues. The DNA for the CDR3 is TGTGCCAGCAGCCAAGTCGAGCGCTTGACCGGCTACACCTTC. Translating it yields CASSQVERLTGYTF.

V gene TRBV7-2 combines with J gene TRBJ2-2; no firm D call. Per the germline V gene, CDR1 is SGHTA and CDR2 is FQGNSA. The germline V and J ends were trimmed by 2 bases and 0 bases, with 10 bases remaining between them. The CDR3 totals 16 residues. CDR3 protein: CASSLYAVTNTGELFF. The CDR3 coding sequence is TGTGCCAGCAGCTTATACGCAGTCACGAACACCGGGGAGCTGTTTTTT.

The gene calls are TRBV5-1 and TRBJ1-4, with D uncertain. CDR1 is SGHRS, CDR2 YFSETQ, per germline. CDR3 length: 15 amino acids. Trimming removed 6 bases at V and 3 bases at J, with 15 bases between. CDR3 sequence reads: CASTLNLDANEKLFF. In DNA form, the CDR3 reads TGCGCCAGCACTCTGAACTTGGATGCTAATGAAAAACTGTTTTTT.

The chain carries TRBV27 and TRBJ1-2; 7 positions agree with TRBD1. CDR1 and CDR2 from the germline V gene are MNHEY and SMNVEV (reference sequence). CDR3 length: 14 amino acids. J lost 4 bases, V lost 0 bases, and 2 bases had no gene match. CDR3 coding DNA: TGTGCCAGCAGTTTATCGGCAGGGGGCTATGGCTACACCTTC. Its translation is CASSLSAGGYGYTF.

About this clone: The identical CDR3 is also encoded by other nucleotide sequences in the sample. V and J are TRBV3-1 (or the pseudogene TRBV3-2) and TRBJ2-2, with a tentative D call TRBD1 (6 bases). This CDR3 has 13 amino acids. V shed 3 bases and J shed 5 bases, with 7 bases lying between them. Germline CDR1 reads LGHDT; CDR2 reads YNNKEL (reference sequence). CDR3 coding DNA: TGTGCCAGCAGCCAGAGGGGGACCGGGGAGCTGTTTTTT. It translates to CASSQRGTGELFF.

The V gene is TRBV18, the J gene TRBJ1-2; perhaps TRBD1 as D (5 bases). Trimming cost V 5 bases and J 3 bases, with 13 bases left between them. This CDR3 has 14 residues. Looked up from germline, CDR1 is KGHSH and CDR2 is LQKENI. This CDR3 reads CASSSGTIYYGYTF. CDR3 sequence (DNA): TGTGCCAGCTCATCTGGGACCATCTACTATGGCTACACCTTC. Drawing the rest from reference TRBV18 and TRBJ1-2, the complete variable domain is NAGVMQNPRHLVRRRGQEARLRCSPMKGHSHVYWYRQLPEEGLKFMVYLQKENIIDESGMPKERFSAEFPKEGPSILRIQQVVRGDSAAYFCASSSGTIYYGYTFGSGTRLTVV.

This clone was counted once. The chain employs TRBV27 and TRBJ2-7, with 9 bases identical to TRBD1. V shed 11 bases, J shed 2 bases, and the junction held 13 bases outside the gene matches. CDR3 length equals 15 residues. Germline CDR1 and CDR2: MNHEY and SMNVEV (reference sequence). The CDR3 protein is CAPRPRQGGTYEQYF. The CDR3 DNA follows: TGTGCCCCCAGGCCACGACAGGGGGGTACCTACGAGCAGTACTTC.

The chain links TRBV4-2 to TRBJ1-6; D uncertain. Germline values: CDR1 LGHNA, CDR2 YNFKEQ. Deletions cut 4 bases from V and 7 bases from J, with 14 bases between. This CDR3 comprises 15 residues. The CDR3 DNA reads as TGTGCCAGCAGCCGAGAAAAGGGTTCCAATTCACCCCTCCACTTT. Its protein is CASSREKGSNSPLHF.

V usage is TRBV5-1 and J usage is TRBJ2-2; 7 nucleotides align to TRBD1. The CDR3 extends over 16 amino acids. CDR1 is SGHRS, CDR2 YFSETQ, per germline. Unmatched junction bases numbered 10, after V lost 4 bases and J lost 4 bases. The CDR3 region has the DNA TGCGCCAGCAGCCCACAGGGGTTGCAGGGCACCGGGGAGCTGTTTTTT. Residues: CASSPQGLQGTGELFF.